A single T cell receptor beta chain is shown here with its context. Its antigen is currently unknown. The record originates from a study of radiotherapy plus CTLA-4 blockade in lung cancer. Background on the study: An objective response was seen in 15% to 20% of patients, and disease control in less than 35%. Findings and limits, study-wide: The study found tumor-derived TCR clones expanded in blood after radiotherapy plus ipilimumab. The authors reported that early blood T cell clone dynamics, with interferon-beta, best predicted response.

Germline CDR1 SGHNT, CDR2 YYREEE (reference sequence). CDR3 length: 15 residues. Trimming removed 0 bases from V and 7 bases from J, with 13 bases in between. Lung cancer patients with chemo-refractory metastatic non-small-cell disease were given focal radiation plus CTLA-4 blockade with ipilimumab. The method was immunoSEQ multiplex PCR; TCRdb's version includes in-frame clones alone and lacks a portion of them. This sample carries tens of thousands of clones, 70% to 90% of them seen once, and the ten largest clones take about a sixth. This receptor was obtained from a human donor with non-small cell lung cancer that progressed on radiotherapy plus ipilimumab. This sequence joins TRBV5-4 and TRBJ1-4; D is ambiguous. Specimen: peripheral blood, collected from a patient treated with radiotherapy plus ipilimumab. The CDR3 sequence is CASSLDNVVAEKLFF. The CDR3 DNA reads as TGTGCCAGCAGCTTGGATAACGTAGTAGCTGAAAAACTGTTTTTT.